The 8 T cell receptor beta chains reported below all come from one sample, sequenced in a study of blood T cell repertoires in COVID-19. Only in-frame clones appear in the TCRdb table, and some are missing; sequencing was by immunoSEQ multiplex PCR. The sample has under 150,000 clones, more than 80% seen once; the top ten hold approximately 4%. What was sequenced was peripheral blood. The source is a human donor in a cohort sampled during active COVID-19.

CDR3 bases: TGCGCCAGCAGCTTGGGGGGCACTAACTCAAATGAAAAACTGTTTTTT. Translated, it gives CASSLGGTNSNEKLFF. J is TRBJ1-4 and V is TRBV5-1; D perhaps matches TRBD1 (5 bases). The CDR3 spans 16 residues. Trimming removed 0 bases at V and 5 bases at J, with 14 bases between. Looked up from germline, CDR1 is SGHRS and CDR2 is YFSETQ.

The J gene is TRBJ1-2, the V gene TRBV19; 8 bases are a match to TRBD1. The J segment lost 8 bases and the V segment lost 0 bases, leaving 8 bases of the junction unmatched. Germline V gene data show CDR1 as LNHDA and CDR2 as SQIVND (reference sequence). The CDR3 spans 15 residues. This CDR3 is CASSIEGRGRRGYTF. DNA for the CDR3: TGTGCCAGTAGTATAGAGGGCAGGGGGCGCCGGGGCTACACCTTC.

The CDR3 DNA reads TGTGCCAGCAGCGAAGTTCAGGGGGTCTACAATGAGCAGTTCTTC. Translated: CASSEVQGVYNEQFF. This chain links TRBV14 with TRBJ2-1, with TRBD1 matching over 7 bases. The CDR3 is 15 residues long. CDR1 and CDR2 (germline): SGHDN, FVKESK. V gave up 5 bases and J gave up 3 bases; unmatched junction bases: 7.

The chain employs TRBV6-2 or TRBV6-3 and TRBJ2-5, with D tentatively TRBD2 (5 bases). The V gene lost 4 bases and the J gene lost 5 bases, with 11 bases spanning the gap. From germline, CDR1 is MNHEY and CDR2 SVGEGT. This CDR3 is built from 13 residues. The CDR3 nucleotides are TGTGCCAGCAGTTGGCGGGTTAAGGAGACCCAGTACTTC. Protein product: CASSWRVKETQYF.

The rearrangement joins TRBV7-2 to TRBJ2-7; 9 positions agree with TRBD1. Germline V gene sequence: CDR1 SGHTA, CDR2 FQGNSA. V was clipped by 5 bases and J by 3 bases; unmatched bases: 5. The CDR3 has 14 amino acids. The CDR3: CASSLTGGLYEQYF. CDR3 nucleotides: TGTGCCAGCAGCCTAACAGGGGGCCTCTACGAGCAGTACTTC.

The V gene is TRBV5-4, the J gene TRBJ2-1, with D maybe TRBD2 (5 bases). V lost 0 bases and J 9 bases, leaving 13 bases between the germline ends. The CDR3 spans 14 residues. The V gene's germline CDR1 is SGHNT and CDR2 YYREEE (reference sequence). The CDR3 DNA follows: TGTGCCAGCAGCTTGGAAGAGGGATTAGGTGAGCAGTTCTTC. The encoded protein is CASSLEEGLGEQFF.

The CDR3 region has the DNA TGTGCCAGCAGCCAAGCCCCCCAGGGGGGCTATGGCTACACCTTC. Translation: CASSQAPQGGYGYTF. This chain uses TRBV3-1 (or the pseudogene TRBV3-2) with TRBJ1-2; 7 nucleotides match TRBD1. The CDR3 spans 15 residues. CDR1 and CDR2 (germline): LGHDT, YNNKEL (reference sequence). V trimming: 1 base; J trimming: 4 bases; junction bases outside the gene matches: 6.

J is TRBJ1-3 and V is TRBV30; D is unresolved. The germline V gene encodes CDR1 GTSNPN and CDR2 SVGIG (reference sequence). Trimming removed 3 bases from V and 1 base from J, with 10 bases in between. The CDR3 extends over 14 amino acids. The CDR3 region has the DNA TGTGCCTGGAGGGATGGCGGATCTGGAAACACCATATATTTT. Translation gives CAWRDGGSGNTIYF.